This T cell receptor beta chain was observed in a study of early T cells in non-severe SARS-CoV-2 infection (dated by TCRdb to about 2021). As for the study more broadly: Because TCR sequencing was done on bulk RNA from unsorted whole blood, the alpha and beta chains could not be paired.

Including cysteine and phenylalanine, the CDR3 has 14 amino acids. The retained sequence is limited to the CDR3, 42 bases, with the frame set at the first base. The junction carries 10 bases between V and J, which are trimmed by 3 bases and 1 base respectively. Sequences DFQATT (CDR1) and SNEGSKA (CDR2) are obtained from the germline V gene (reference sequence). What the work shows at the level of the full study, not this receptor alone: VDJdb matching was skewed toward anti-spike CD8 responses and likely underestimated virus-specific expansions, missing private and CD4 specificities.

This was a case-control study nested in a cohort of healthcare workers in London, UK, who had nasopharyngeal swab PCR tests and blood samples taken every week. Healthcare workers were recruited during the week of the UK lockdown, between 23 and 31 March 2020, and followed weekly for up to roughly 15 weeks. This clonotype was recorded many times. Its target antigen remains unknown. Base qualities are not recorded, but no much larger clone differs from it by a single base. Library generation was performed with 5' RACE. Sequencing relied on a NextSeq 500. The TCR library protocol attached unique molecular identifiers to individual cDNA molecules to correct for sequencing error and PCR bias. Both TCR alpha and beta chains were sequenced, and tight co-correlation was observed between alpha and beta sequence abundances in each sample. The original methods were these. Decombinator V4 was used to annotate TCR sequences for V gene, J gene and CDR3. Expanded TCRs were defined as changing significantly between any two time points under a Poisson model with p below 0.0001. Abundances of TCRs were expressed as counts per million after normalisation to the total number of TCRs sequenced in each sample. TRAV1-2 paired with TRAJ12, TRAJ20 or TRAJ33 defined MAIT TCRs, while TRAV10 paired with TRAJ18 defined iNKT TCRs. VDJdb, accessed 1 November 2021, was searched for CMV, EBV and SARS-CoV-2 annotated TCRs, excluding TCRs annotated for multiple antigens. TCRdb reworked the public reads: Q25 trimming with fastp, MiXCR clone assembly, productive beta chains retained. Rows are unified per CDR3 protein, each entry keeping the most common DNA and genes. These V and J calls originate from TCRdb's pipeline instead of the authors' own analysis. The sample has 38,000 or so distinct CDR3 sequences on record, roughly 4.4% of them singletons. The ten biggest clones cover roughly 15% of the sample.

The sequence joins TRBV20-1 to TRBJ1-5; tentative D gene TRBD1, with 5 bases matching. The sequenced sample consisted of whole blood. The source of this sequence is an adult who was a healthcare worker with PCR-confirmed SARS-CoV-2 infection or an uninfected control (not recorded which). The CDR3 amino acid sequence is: CSARRGMSNQPQHF. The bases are TGCAGTGCTAGGAGGGGAATGAGCAATCAGCCCCAGCATTTT.